The sequence of this T cell receptor (beta chain) was determined in a study of blood T cell repertoires in COVID-19. Study summary: Collection of acute and convalescent COVID-19 samples took place in the United States, Italy and Spain. From T cells, B-cell-depleted T cells, or PBMCs came the material, which was cDNA or gDNA.

In the original processing: Reference gene primer amplification gave nucleated cell count estimates. Here immunoSEQ multiplex PCR was the method, and the copy in TCRdb shows in-frame clones only, minus some. V, J and clone size reflect that table, while D and trimming were determined from the DNA. The top ten hold around 4.5% of the sample, which has 95,000 to 150,000 clones, 82% seen once. Per germline, CDR1 ENHRY and CDR2 SYGVKD. V lost 0 bases and J 5 bases, leaving 10 bases between the germline ends. The CDR3 runs 14 residues. This clonotype was obtained from a woman in her 70s with acute or convalescent COVID-19. The sequencing sample was made of peripheral blood. V usage is TRBV10-3 and J usage is TRBJ1-1; weak D call: TRBD1 (6 bases). As DNA, the CDR3 is TGTGCCATCAGTGAGTCCCAGGGGAGAACTGAAGCTTTCTTT. Translation: CAISESQGRTEAFF.